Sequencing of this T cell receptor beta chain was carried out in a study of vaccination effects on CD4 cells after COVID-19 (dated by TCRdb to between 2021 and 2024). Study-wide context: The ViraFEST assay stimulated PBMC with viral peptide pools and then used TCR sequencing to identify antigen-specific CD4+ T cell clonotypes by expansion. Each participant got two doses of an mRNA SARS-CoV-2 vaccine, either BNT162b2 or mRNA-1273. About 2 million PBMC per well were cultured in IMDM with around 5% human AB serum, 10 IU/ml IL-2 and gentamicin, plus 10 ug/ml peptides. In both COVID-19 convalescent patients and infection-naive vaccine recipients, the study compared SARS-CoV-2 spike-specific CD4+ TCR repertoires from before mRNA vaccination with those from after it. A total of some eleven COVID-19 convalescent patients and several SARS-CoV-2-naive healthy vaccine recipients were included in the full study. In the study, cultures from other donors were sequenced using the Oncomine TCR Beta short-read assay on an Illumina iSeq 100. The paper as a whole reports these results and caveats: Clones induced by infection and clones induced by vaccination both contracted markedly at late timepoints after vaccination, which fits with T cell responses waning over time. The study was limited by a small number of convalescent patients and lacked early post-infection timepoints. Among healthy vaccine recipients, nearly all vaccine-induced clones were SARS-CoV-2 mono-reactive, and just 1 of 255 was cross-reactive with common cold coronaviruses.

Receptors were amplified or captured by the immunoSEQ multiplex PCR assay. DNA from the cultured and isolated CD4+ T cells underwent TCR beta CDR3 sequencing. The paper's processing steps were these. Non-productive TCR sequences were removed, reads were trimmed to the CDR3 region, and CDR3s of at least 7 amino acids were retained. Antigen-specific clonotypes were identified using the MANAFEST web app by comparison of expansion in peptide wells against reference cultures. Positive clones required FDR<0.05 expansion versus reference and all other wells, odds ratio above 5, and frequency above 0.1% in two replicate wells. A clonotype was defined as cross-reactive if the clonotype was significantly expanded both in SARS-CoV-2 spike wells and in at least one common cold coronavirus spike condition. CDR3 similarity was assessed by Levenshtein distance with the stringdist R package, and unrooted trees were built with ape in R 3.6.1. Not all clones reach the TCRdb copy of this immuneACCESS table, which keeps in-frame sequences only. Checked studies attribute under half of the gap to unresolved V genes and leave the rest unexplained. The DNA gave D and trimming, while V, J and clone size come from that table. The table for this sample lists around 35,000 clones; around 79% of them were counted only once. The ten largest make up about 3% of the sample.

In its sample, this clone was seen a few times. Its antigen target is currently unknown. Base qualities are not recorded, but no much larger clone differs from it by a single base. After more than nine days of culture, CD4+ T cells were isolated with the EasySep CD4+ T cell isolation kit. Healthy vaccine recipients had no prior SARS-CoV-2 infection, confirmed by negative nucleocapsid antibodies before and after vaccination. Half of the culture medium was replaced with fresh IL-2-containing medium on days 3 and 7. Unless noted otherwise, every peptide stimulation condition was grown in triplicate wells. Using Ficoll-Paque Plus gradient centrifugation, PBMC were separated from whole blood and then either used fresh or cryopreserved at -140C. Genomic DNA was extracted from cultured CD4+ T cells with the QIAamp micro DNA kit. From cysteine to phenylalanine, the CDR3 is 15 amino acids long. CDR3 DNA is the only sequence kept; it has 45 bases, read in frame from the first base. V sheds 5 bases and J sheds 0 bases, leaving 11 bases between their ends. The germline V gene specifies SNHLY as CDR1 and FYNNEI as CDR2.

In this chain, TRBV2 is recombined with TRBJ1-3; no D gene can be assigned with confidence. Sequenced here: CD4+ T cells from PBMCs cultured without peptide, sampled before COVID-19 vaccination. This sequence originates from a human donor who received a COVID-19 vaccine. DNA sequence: TGTGCCAGCAGTCCGGACGGTATCTCTGGAAACACCATATATTTT. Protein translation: CASSPDGISGNTIYF.